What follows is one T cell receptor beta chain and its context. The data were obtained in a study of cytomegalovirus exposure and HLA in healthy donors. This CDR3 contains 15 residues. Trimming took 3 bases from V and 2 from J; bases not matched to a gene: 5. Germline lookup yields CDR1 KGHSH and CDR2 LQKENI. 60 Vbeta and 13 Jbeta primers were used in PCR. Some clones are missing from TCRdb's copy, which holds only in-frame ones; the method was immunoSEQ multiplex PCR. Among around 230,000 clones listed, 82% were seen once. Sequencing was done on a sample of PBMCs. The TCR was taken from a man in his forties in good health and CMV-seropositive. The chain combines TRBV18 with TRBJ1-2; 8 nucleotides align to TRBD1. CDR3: CASSPAGGKNYGYTF. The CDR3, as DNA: TGTGCCAGCTCACCGGCAGGGGGCAAAAACTATGGCTACACCTTC.